This T cell receptor (beta chain) was observed in a study of blood T cell repertoires in COVID-19. Study-level background: Sources were T cells, B-cell-depleted T cells, or PBMCs; the material itself was cDNA or gDNA.

Libraries were prepared by immunoSEQ multiplex PCR; TCRdb keeps only in-frame clonotypes and omits some of them. The table lists approximately 290,000 clones, approximately 83% of them singletons. This clone was observed a few times. Adults between roughly 18 and 89 years of age took part from approximately 24 US areas. Germline CDR1 is SGHNT and CDR2 is YENEEA. The CDR3 sequence is 16 residues long. With 4 bases clipped from V and 6 bases from J, the junction kept 11 bases outside the gene matches. The sequencing sample was made of PBMCs or T cells enriched from blood (not recorded which). The chain employs TRBV11-3 and TRBJ2-3; 9 nucleotides align to TRBD2. The source of this sequence is a woman aged 25 to 39 who had recovered from COVID-19. This CDR3 is CASSSRHHAGGDTQYF. The CDR3 nucleotides read TGTGCCAGCAGCTCTCGACACCACGCGGGGGGGGATACGCAGTATTTT.